This T cell receptor (beta chain) came from a study of cytomegalovirus exposure and HLA in healthy donors. This PCR relied on a set of 60 Vbeta primers and 13 Jbeta primers. Clones were sequenced by immunoSEQ multiplex PCR, and TCRdb holds only the in-frame ones, with some missing. The sample has roughly 200,000 clones; 85% to 90% are singletons. Trimming cost V 4 bases and J 0 bases, with 11 bases left between them. This CDR3 comprises 15 residues. Germline V gene sequence: CDR1 SGDLS, CDR2 YYNGEE. The sample comprised PBMCs. The chain joins TRBV9 to TRBJ1-5; perhaps TRBD1 as D (6 bases). This clonotype originated in a man aged 30 to 45 in good health and CMV-seronegative. The CDR3 loop is CASSKGHPSNQPQHF. CDR3 DNA sequence: TGTGCCAGCAGCAAGGGACATCCTAGCAATCAGCCCCAGCATTTT. Full variable domain (outside the CDR3, taken from reference TRBV9 and TRBJ1-5): DSGVTQTPKHLITATGQRVTLRCSPRSGDLSVYWYQQSLDQGLQFLIQYYNGEERAKGNILERFSAQQFPDLHSELNLSSLELGDSALYFCASSKGHPSNQPQHFGDGTRLSIL.